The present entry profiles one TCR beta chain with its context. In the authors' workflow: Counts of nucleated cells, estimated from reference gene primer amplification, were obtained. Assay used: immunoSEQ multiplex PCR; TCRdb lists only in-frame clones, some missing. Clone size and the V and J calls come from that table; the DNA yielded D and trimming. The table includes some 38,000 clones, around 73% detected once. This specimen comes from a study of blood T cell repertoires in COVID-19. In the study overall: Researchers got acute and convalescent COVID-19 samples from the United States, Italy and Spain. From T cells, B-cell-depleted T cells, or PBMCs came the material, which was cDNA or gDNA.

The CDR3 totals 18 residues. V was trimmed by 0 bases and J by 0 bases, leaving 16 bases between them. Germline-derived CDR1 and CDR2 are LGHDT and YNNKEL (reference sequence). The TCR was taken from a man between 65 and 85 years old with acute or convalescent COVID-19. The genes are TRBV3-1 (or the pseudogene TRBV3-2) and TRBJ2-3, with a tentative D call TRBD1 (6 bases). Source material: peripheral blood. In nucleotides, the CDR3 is TGTGCCAGCAGCCAAGATCCGGCTGGGGGCAGGAGCACAGATACGCAGTATTTT. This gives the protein CASSQDPAGGRSTDTQYF.